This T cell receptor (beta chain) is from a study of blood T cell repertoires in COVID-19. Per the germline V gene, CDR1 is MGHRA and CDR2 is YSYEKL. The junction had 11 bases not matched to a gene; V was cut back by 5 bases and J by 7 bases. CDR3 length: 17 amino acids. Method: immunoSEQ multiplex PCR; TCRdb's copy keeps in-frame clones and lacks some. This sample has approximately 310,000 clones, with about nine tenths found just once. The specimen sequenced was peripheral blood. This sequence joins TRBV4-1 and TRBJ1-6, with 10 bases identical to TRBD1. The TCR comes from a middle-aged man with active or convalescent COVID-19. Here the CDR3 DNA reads TGCGCCAGCAGCTTAAGGGAGACAGGGGGCGAAAATTCACCCCTCCACTTT. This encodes CASSLRETGGENSPLHF.